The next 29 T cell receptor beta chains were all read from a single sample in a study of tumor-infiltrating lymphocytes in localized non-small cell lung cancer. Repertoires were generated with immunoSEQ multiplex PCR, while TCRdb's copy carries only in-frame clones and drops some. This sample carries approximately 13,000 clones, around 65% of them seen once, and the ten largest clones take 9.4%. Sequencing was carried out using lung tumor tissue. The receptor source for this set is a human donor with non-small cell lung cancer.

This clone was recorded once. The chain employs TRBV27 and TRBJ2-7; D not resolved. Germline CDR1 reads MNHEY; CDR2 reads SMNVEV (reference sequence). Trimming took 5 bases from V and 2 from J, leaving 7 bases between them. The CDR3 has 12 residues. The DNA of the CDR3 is TGTGCCAGCAGTCGGACCCCCTACGAGCAGTACTTC. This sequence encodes CASSRTPYEQYF.

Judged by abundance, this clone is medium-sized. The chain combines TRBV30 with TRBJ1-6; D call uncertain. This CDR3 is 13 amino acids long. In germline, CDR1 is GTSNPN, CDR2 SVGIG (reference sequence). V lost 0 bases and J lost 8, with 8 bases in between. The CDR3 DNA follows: TGTGCCTGGAGTGTACATCTGGATTCACCCCTCCACTTT. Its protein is CAWSVHLDSPLHF.

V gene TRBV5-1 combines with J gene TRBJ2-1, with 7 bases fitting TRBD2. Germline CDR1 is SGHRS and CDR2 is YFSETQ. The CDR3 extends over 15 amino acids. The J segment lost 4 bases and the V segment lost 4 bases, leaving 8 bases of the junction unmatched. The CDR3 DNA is TGCGCCAGCAGCCCTAGCGGAGGCAGTTACAATGAGCAGTTCTTC. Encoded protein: CASSPSGGSYNEQFF.

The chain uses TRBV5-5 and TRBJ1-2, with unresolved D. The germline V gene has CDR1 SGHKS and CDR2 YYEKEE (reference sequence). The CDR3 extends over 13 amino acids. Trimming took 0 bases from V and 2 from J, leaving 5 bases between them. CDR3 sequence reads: CASSLGGNYGYTF. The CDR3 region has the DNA TGTGCCAGCAGCTTGGGAGGGAACTATGGCTACACCTTC. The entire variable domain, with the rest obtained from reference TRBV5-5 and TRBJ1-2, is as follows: DAGVTQSPTHLIKTRGQQVTLRCSPISGHKSVSWYQQVLGQGPQFIFQYYEKEERGRGNFPDRFSARQFPNYSSELNVNALLLGDSALYLCASSLGGNYGYTFGSGTRLTVV.

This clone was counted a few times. This chain's CDR3 is CASSGQGVGYTF. The CDR3 coding sequence is TGTGCCAGCAGCGGACAGGGCGTCGGCTACACCTTC. The V gene is TRBV6-4, the J gene TRBJ1-2; 8 bases line up with TRBD1. This CDR3 has 12 amino acids. J was trimmed by 8 bases and V by 6 bases; bases with no gene match: 5. CDR1 MRHNA and CDR2 SNTAGT come from the germline V gene.

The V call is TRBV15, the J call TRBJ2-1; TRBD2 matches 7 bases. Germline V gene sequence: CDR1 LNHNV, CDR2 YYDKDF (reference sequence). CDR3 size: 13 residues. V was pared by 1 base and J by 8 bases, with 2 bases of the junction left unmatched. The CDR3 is CATSRVAGYEQFF. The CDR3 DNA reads TGTGCCACCAGCAGAGTAGCGGGTTATGAGCAGTTCTTC. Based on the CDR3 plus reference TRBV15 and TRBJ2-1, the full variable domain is DAMVIQNPRYQVTQFGKPVTLSCSQTLNHNVMYWYQQKSSQAPKLLFHYYDKDFNNEADTPDNFQSRRPNTSFCFLDIRSPGLGDTAMYLCATSRVAGYEQFFGPGTRLTVL.

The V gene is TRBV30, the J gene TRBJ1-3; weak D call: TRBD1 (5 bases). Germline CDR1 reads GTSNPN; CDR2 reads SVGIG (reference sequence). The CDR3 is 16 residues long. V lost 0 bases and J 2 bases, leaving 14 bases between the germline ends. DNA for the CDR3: TGTGCCTGGAGTGTAAGGTGGGCAGGGACTGGAAACACCATATATTTT. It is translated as CAWSVRWAGTGNTIYF.

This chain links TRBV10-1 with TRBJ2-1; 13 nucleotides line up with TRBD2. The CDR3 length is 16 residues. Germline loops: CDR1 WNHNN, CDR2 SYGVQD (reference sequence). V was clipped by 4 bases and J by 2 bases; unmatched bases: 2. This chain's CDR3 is CASSGGLAGTYNEQFF. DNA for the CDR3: TGCGCCAGCAGTGGGGGACTAGCGGGGACCTACAATGAGCAGTTCTTC.

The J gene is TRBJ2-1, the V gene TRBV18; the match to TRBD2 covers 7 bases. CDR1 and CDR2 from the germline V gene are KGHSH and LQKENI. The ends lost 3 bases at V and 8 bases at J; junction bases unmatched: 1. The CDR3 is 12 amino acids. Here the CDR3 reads CASSPRGDEQFF. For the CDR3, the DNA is TGTGCCAGCTCACCCCGGGGGGATGAGCAGTTCTTC. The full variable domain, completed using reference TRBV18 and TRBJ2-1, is NAGVMQNPRHLVRRRGQEARLRCSPMKGHSHVYWYRQLPEEGLKFMVYLQKENIIDESGMPKERFSAEFPKEGPSILRIQQVVRGDSAAYFCASSPRGDEQFFGPGTRLTVL.

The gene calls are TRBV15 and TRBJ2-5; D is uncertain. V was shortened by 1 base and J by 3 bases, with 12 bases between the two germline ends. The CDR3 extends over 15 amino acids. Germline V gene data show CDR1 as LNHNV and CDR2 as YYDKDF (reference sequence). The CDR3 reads CATSRVGNSKETQYF. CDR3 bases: TGTGCCACCAGCAGAGTAGGCAATAGTAAAGAGACCCAGTACTTC.

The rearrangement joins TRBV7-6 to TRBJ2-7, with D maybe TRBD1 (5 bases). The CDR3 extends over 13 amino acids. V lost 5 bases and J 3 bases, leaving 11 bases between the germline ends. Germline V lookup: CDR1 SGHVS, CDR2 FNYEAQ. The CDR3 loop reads CASSPETGYEQYF. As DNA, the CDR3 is TGTGCCAGCAGCCCAGAAACAGGCTACGAGCAGTACTTC.

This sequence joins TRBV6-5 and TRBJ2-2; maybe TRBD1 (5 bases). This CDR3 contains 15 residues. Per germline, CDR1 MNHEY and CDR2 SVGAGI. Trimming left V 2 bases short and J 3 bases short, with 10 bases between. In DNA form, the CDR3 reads TGTGCCAGCAGTTACGGCGCAGGGTACACCGGGGAGCTGTTTTTT. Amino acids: CASSYGAGYTGELFF.

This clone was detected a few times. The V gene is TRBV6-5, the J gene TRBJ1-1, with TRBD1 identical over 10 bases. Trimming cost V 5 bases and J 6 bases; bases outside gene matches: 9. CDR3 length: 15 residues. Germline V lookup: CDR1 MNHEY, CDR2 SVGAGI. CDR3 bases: TGTGCCAGCAGTCCTAGACAGGGGGCTATCTCTGAAGCTTTCTTT. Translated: CASSPRQGAISEAFF.

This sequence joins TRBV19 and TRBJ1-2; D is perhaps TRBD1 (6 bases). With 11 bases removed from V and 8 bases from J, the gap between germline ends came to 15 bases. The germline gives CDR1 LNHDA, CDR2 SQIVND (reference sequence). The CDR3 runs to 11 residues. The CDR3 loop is CASLTGYGYTF. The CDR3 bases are TGTGCCTCGTTGACAGGATACGGCTACACCTTC. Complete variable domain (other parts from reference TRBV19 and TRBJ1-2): DGGITQSPKYLFRKEGQNVTLSCEQNLNHDAMYWYRQDPGQGLRLIYYSQIVNDFQKGDIAEGYSVSREKKESFPLTVTSAQKNPTAFYLCASLTGYGYTFGSGTRLTVV.

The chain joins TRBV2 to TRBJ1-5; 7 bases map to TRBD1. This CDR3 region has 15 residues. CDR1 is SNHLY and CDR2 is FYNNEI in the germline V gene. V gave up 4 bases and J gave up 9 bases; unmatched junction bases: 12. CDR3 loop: CASSGADRAGWPQHF. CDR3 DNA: TGTGCCAGCAGTGGGGCTGACAGGGCTGGGTGGCCCCAGCATTTT.

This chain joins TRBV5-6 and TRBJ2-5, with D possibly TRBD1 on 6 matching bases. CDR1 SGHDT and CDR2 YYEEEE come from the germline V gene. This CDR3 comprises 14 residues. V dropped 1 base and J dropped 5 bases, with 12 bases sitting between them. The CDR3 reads CASSLSGARETQYF. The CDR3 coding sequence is TGTGCCAGCAGCTTGTCAGGGGCTCGCGAGACCCAGTACTTC.

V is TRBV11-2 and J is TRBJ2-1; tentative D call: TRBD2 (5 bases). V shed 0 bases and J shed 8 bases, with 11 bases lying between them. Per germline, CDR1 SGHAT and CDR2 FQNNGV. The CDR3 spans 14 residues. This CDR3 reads CASSLDRGEYEQFF. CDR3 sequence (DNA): TGTGCCAGCAGCTTAGATCGGGGTGAGTATGAGCAGTTCTTC.

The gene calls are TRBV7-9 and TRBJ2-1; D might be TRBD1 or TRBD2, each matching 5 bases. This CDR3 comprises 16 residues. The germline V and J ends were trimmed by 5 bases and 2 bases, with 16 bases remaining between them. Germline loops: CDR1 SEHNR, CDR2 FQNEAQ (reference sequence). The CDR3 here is CASSPSRDLTYNEQFF. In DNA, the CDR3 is TGTGCCAGCAGCCCGTCCCGGGACCTAACCTACAATGAGCAGTTCTTC.

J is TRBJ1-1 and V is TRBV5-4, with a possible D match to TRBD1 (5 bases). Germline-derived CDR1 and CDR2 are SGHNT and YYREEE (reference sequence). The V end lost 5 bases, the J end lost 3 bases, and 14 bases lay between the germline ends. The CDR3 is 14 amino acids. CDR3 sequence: CASRQRGAHTEAFF. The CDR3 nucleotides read TGTGCCAGCAGGCAGCGAGGGGCTCACACTGAAGCTTTCTTT. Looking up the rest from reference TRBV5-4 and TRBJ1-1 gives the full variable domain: ETGVTQSPTHLIKTRGQQVTLRCSSQSGHNTVSWYQQALGQGPQFIFQYYREEENGRGNFPPRFSGLQFPNYSSELNVNALELDDSALYLCASRQRGAHTEAFFGQGTRLTVV.

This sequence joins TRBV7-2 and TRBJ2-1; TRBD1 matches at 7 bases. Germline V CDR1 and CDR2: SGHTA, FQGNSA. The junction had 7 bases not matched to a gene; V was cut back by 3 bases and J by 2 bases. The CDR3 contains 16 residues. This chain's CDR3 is CASSFTTGTAYNEQFF. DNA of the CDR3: TGTGCCAGCAGCTTCACTACCGGGACAGCCTACAATGAGCAGTTCTTC.

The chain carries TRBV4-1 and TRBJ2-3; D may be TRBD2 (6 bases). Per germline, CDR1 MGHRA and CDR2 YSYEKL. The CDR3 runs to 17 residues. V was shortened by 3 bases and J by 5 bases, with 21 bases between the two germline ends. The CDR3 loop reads CASSQTRSGARGDTQYF. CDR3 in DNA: TGCGCCAGCAGCCAGACCCGTTCGGGAGCCAGAGGAGATACGCAGTATTTT.

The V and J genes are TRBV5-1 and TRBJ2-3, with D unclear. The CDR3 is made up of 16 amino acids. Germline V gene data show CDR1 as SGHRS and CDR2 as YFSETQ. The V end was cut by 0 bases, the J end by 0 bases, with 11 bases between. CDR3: CASSLAGPSSTDTQYF. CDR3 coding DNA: TGCGCCAGCAGCTTGGCGGGCCCTTCTAGCACAGATACGCAGTATTTT. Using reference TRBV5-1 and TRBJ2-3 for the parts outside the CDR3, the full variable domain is KAGVTQTPRYLIKTRGQQVTLSCSPISGHRSVSWYQQTPGQGLQFLFEYFSETQRNKGNFPGRFSGRQFSNSRSEMNVSTLELGDSALYLCASSLAGPSSTDTQYFGPGTRLTVL.

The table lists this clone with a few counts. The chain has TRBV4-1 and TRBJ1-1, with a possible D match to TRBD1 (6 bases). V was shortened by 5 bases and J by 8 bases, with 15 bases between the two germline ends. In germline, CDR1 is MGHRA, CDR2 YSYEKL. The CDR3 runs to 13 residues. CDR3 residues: CASSGLRGAEAFF. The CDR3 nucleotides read TGCGCCAGCAGCGGACTCAGGGGAGCAGAAGCTTTCTTT.

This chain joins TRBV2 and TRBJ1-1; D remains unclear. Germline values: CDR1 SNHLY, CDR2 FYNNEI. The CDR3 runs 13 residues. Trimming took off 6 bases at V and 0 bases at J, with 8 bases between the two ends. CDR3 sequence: CASSPRVNTEAFF. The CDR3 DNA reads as TGTGCCAGCAGCCCCCGGGTGAACACTGAAGCTTTCTTT.

This chain's CDR3 is CASSPGQSQETQYF. In DNA form, the CDR3 reads TGTGCCAGCAGCCCGGGACAGTCCCAAGAGACCCAGTACTTC. V gene TRBV7-2 combines with J gene TRBJ2-5; TRBD1 aligns across 7 bases. This CDR3 has 14 residues. The V segment lost 5 bases and the J segment 1 base; nucleotides outside the gene matches: 4. Germline CDR1 and CDR2: SGHTA and FQGNSA.

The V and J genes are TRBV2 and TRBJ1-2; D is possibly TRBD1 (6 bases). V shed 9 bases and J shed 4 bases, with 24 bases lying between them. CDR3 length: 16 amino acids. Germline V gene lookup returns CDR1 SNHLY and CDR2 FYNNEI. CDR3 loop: CARGNREGQEVYGYTF. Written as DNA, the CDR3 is TGTGCCAGGGGAAACAGGGAGGGGCAAGAAGTCTATGGCTACACCTTC.

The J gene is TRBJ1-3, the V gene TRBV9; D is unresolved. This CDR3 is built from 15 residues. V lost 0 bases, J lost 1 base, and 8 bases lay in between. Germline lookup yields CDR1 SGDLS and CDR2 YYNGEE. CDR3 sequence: CASSVDSLSGNTIYF. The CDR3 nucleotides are TGTGCCAGCAGCGTAGACAGCCTTTCTGGAAACACCATATATTTT.

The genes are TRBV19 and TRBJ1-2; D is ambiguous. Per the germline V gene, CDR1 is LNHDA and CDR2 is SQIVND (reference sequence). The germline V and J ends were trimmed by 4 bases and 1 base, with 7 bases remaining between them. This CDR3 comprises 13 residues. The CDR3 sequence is CASSTGFNYGYTF. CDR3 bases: TGTGCCAGTAGTACAGGATTTAACTATGGCTACACCTTC.

The CDR3 region is CASSLGVPINTGELFF. CDR3 bases: TGCGCCAGCAGCTTGGGAGTACCGATTAACACCGGGGAGCTGTTTTTT. The chain is built from TRBV5-1 and TRBJ2-2; D is unresolved. In germline, CDR1 is SGHRS, CDR2 YFSETQ. This CDR3 is 16 amino acids long. V lost 0 bases and J 2 bases, leaving 11 bases between the germline ends.